This passage covers 2 T cell receptor beta chains from one sample sequenced in a study of blood T cell repertoires in COVID-19. Measured with immunoSEQ multiplex PCR; TCRdb has only the in-frame clones, and not every one. This repertoire shows about 300,000 clones, 75% to 90% found once; its top ten account for roughly 2.3%. Material for sequencing was peripheral blood. The origin of the receptors is a man between 18 and 29 years old with active or convalescent COVID-19.

The V and J genes are TRBV3-1 (or the pseudogene TRBV3-2) and TRBJ2-7, with D unresolved. CDR3 length: 14 residues. CDR1 is LGHDT and CDR2 is YNNKEL in the germline V gene (reference sequence). V was trimmed by 0 bases and J by 2 bases, leaving 8 bases between them. The CDR3 sequence is CASSQEGGAYEQYF. The CDR3 DNA reads as TGTGCCAGCAGCCAAGAGGGTGGAGCCTACGAGCAGTACTTC.

V usage is TRBV21-1 and J usage is TRBJ1-5; the table names TRBD1, a call not compared with the DNA. TRBV21-1 is recorded as a pseudogene. This CDR3 comprises 16 residues. The CDR3 DNA reads as TGTGCCAGCAGCATCGGGACAAACAATAGCAATCAGCCCCAGCATTTT. It yields the protein CASSIGTNNSNQPQHF.